The 20 T cell receptor beta chains presented below share a single source sample, sequenced in a study of chemoradiotherapy in HPV16-positive cancers. Libraries were prepared by immunoSEQ multiplex PCR; TCRdb keeps only in-frame clonotypes and omits some of them. The table has over 10,000 clones, approximately 87% seen once. Sequencing was performed on blood, taken from a patient who underwent chemoradiotherapy. The receptors derive from a human donor with HPV-associated anogenital cancer.

V is TRBV7-6 and J is TRBJ1-5; D not certain. V lost 1 base and J 7 bases, leaving 8 bases between the germline ends. Germline CDR1 and CDR2: SGHVS and FNYEAQ. The length of the CDR3 is 13 residues. The CDR3 region is CASSLDARQPQHF. The CDR3 DNA reads TGTGCCAGCAGCTTAGATGCAAGGCAGCCCCAGCATTTT.

V is TRBV11-2 and J is TRBJ2-3; D uncertain. Germline V gene data show CDR1 as SGHAT and CDR2 as FQNNGV. V dropped 0 bases and J dropped 2 bases, with 9 bases sitting between them. CDR3 size: 15 residues. CDR3: CASSLDRQVTDTQYF. For the CDR3, the DNA is TGTGCCAGCAGCTTAGATAGGCAGGTCACAGATACGCAGTATTTT.

This chain connects TRBV7-2 to TRBJ2-1; a weak D match, TRBD2 (5 bases). CDR1 is SGHTA and CDR2 is FQGNSA in the germline V gene. V was cut by 4 bases and J by 3 bases, with 7 bases left in between. The length of the CDR3 is 13 residues. Here the CDR3 reads CASSSRDYNEQFF. For the CDR3, the DNA is TGTGCCAGCAGCTCCCGGGACTACAATGAGCAGTTCTTC.

This chain joins TRBV12-5 and TRBJ2-7; perhaps TRBD1 as D (7 bases). V was trimmed by 5 bases and J by 3 bases, leaving 8 bases between them. Germline assignment: CDR1 LGHNT and CDR2 FRNRAP. This CDR3 region has 12 residues. The CDR3, as DNA: TGTGCTAGTGGTCAGGGGGGCTACGAGCAGTACTTC. This codes for CASGQGGYEQYF. Drawing the rest from reference TRBV12-5 and TRBJ2-7, the complete variable domain is DARVTQTPRHKVTEMGQEVTMRCQPILGHNTVFWYRQTMMQGLELLAYFRNRAPLDDSGMPKDRFSAEMPDATLATLKIQPSEPRDSAVYFCASGQGGYEQYFGPGTRLTVT.

The chain joins TRBV18 to TRBJ1-1, with TRBD1 matching over 10 bases. This CDR3 region has 22 residues. J gave up 4 bases and V 3 bases, and 26 bases lay outside the gene matches. Germline V lookup: CDR1 KGHSH, CDR2 LQKENI. CDR3 coding DNA: TGTGCCAGCTCACCCAGTCTAGGATCCGAGACAGGGGGCTTTTATGTGGGCACTGAAGCTTTCTTT. It specifies CASSPSLGSETGGFYVGTEAFF.

The chain carries TRBV4-3 and TRBJ2-4; D gene unclear. V lost 0 bases, J lost 2 bases, and 14 bases lay in between. CDR1 LGHNA and CDR2 YSLEER come from the germline V gene. The CDR3 has 17 amino acids. The CDR3 nucleotides are TGCGCCAGCAGCCAAGATTTCACGAACAGCCCCAAAAACATTCAGTACTTC. Translation: CASSQDFTNSPKNIQYF.

The chain joins TRBV12-5 to TRBJ1-3, with TRBD1 matching 7 bases. The junction had 11 bases not matched to a gene; V was cut back by 0 bases and J by 0 bases. Germline V gives CDR1 LGHNT, CDR2 FRNRAP. The CDR3 contains 19 residues. The DNA for the CDR3 is TGTGCTAGTGGTTTGGTCAGTACCCGGGACAGCCGCTCTGGAAACACCATATATTTT. Amino acid sequence: CASGLVSTRDSRSGNTIYF.

This clone was counted a single time. This chain joins TRBV30 and TRBJ1-4, with 8 bases matching TRBD1. CDR3 length: 13 amino acids. Germline V CDR1 and CDR2: GTSNPN, SVGIG (reference sequence). V trimming: 5 bases; J trimming: 4 bases; junction bases outside the gene matches: 3. The CDR3 DNA follows: TGTGCCTGGGGACAGGGTGATAATGAAAAACTGTTTTTT. It specifies CAWGQGDNEKLFF.

The J gene is TRBJ2-1, the V gene TRBV7-2, with 8 bases lining up with TRBD2. Looked up from germline, CDR1 is SGHTA and CDR2 is FQGNSA. The V gene end was trimmed by 8 bases and the J gene end by 5 bases; junction bases not matched to a gene: 11. The length of the CDR3 is 15 residues. This CDR3 reads CASQRSGGGNNEQFF. Written as DNA, the CDR3 is TGTGCCAGCCAGAGGAGCGGGGGCGGGAACAATGAGCAGTTCTTC.

The chain has TRBV5-8 and TRBJ2-7; TRBD2 is a possible D gene (6 bases). V was cut by 6 bases and J by 2 bases, with 21 bases left in between. The CDR3 is 16 residues long. Looked up from germline, CDR1 is SGHTS and CDR2 is YDEGEE. For the CDR3, the DNA is TGTGCCAGCACCGCGGAGGTAGCGGCTGATCCCTACGAGCAGTACTTC. Translation: CASTAEVAADPYEQYF.

The rearrangement joins TRBV6-5 to TRBJ2-7; D is undetermined. The CDR3 sequence is 13 residues long. V was trimmed by 6 bases and J by 3 bases, leaving 12 bases between them. CDR1 is MNHEY and CDR2 is SVGAGI in the germline V gene. The CDR3 bases are TGTGCCAGCAGCGAACCCGGTCACTACGAGCAGTACTTC. Residues: CASSEPGHYEQYF.

V is TRBV7-3 and J is TRBJ1-2, with 9 positions matching TRBD1. Per germline, CDR1 SGHTA and CDR2 FQGTGA. This CDR3 region has 15 residues. J gave up 3 bases and V 2 bases, and 4 bases lay outside the gene matches. In DNA form, the CDR3 reads TGTGCCAGCAGCTTATCGGGACAGGGTGACTATGGCTACACCTTC. Protein product: CASSLSGQGDYGYTF.

This chain joins TRBV5-1 and TRBJ1-1; D is unclear. The CDR3 consists of 14 residues. Germline V gives CDR1 SGHRS, CDR2 YFSETQ. V lost 1 base to trimming and J lost 2 bases, with 9 bases between them. This CDR3 reads CASSLRQDNTEAFF. The CDR3 DNA sequence: TGCGCCAGCAGCTTGAGGCAGGATAACACTGAAGCTTTCTTT.

This chain connects TRBV27 to TRBJ2-2; D tentatively reads TRBD1 or TRBD2 (5 bases each). Between the trimmed V and J ends, which lost 0 bases and 2 bases, there was a span of 7 bases. The CDR3 is made up of 15 amino acids. Germline CDR1 and CDR2: MNHEY and SMNVEV (reference sequence). Written as DNA, the CDR3 is TGTGCCAGCAGTTTATCTGGGACCAACACCGGGGAGCTGTTTTTT. It is translated as CASSLSGTNTGELFF.

This chain uses TRBV5-5 with TRBJ2-1; D not certain. CDR1 SGHKS and CDR2 YYEKEE come from the germline V gene (reference sequence). With 0 bases removed from V and 12 bases from J, the gap between germline ends came to 13 bases. The CDR3 sequence is 13 residues long. CDR3 DNA sequence: TGTGCCAGCAGCTTGGGATTGACCAACCTGCAGTTCTTC. Translating it yields CASSLGLTNLQFF.

The chain joins TRBV2 to TRBJ2-3; 7 positions match TRBD2. The CDR3 is 15 amino acids. Looked up from germline, CDR1 is SNHLY and CDR2 is FYNNEI. The ends lost 4 bases at V and 2 bases at J; junction bases unmatched: 6. The CDR3 is CASSGPGGPTDTQYF. The CDR3 DNA reads as TGTGCCAGCAGTGGACCGGGGGGACCCACAGATACGCAGTATTTT. The complete variable domain, with remaining parts taken from reference TRBV2 and TRBJ2-3, reads EPEVTQTPSHQVTQMGQEVILRCVPISNHLYFYWYRQILGQKVEFLVSFYNNEISEKSEIFDDQFSVERPDGSNFTLKIRSTKLEDSAMYFCASSGPGGPTDTQYFGPGTRLTVL.

The V and J genes are TRBV21-1 and TRBJ1-6. TRBV21-1 is noted as a pseudogene. CDR3 length: 18 amino acids. CDR3 nucleotide sequence: TGTGCCAGCAGCAAAGGGAGGGGGAACAGAGTTTATAATTCACCCCTCCACTTT. Amino acids: CASSKGRGNRVYNSPLHF.

CDR3 region: CASSSATSGRYEQYF. For the CDR3, the DNA is TGTGCCAGCAGCTCAGCGACTAGCGGGAGATACGAGCAGTACTTC. The rearrangement joins TRBV5-4 to TRBJ2-7; 12 bases match TRBD2. Germline CDR1 SGHNT, CDR2 YYREEE (reference sequence). This CDR3 region has 15 residues. V was clipped by 3 bases and J by 4 bases; unmatched bases: 5.

CDR3 bases: TGTGCCAGCTCACCATTACCCTCAGGGAGCTCCTACTACGAGCAGTACTTC. Amino acids: CASSPLPSGSSYYEQYF. The chain uses TRBV18 and TRBJ2-7, with D perhaps TRBD1 or TRBD2 (5 bases each). Trimming cost V 2 bases and J 3 bases, with 20 bases left between them. The germline V gene has CDR1 KGHSH and CDR2 LQKENI. The CDR3 extends over 17 amino acids.

A single count supports this clone. The rearrangement joins TRBV7-9 to TRBJ1-3; perhaps TRBD1 as D (6 bases). Germline lookup yields CDR1 SEHNR and CDR2 FQNEAQ (reference sequence). The CDR3 has 15 amino acids. V lost 0 bases and J lost 0, with 6 bases in between. The CDR3 loop reads CASSLADSSGNTIYF. The CDR3 coding sequence is TGTGCCAGCAGCTTAGCGGACAGCTCTGGAAACACCATATATTTT.